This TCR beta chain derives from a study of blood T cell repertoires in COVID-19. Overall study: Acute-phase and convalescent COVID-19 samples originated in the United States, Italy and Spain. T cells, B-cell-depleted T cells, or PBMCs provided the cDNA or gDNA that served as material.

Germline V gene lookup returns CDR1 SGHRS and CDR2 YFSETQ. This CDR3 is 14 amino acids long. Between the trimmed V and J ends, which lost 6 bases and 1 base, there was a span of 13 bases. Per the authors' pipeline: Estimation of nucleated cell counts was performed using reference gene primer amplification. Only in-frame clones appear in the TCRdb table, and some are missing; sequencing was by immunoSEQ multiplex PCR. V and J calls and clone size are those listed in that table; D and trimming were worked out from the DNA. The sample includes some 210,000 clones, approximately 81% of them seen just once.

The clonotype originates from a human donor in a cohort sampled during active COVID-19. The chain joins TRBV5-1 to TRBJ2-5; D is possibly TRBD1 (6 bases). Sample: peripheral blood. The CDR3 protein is CASKRTDSQETQYF. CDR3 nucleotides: TGCGCCAGCAAAAGAACGGACAGCCAAGAGACCCAGTACTTC.